This passage covers 30 T cell receptor beta chains from one sample sequenced in a study of cytomegalovirus exposure and HLA in healthy donors. PCR was performed using 60 Vbeta and 13 Jbeta primers. Some clones are missing from TCRdb's copy, which holds only in-frame ones; the method was immunoSEQ multiplex PCR. This listing includes approximately 82,000 clones. Material for sequencing was PBMCs. These receptor sequences come from an older woman in good health and CMV-seronegative.

The chain links TRBV6-5 to TRBJ2-5; 7 bases are a match to TRBD2. The CDR3 sequence is 14 residues long. Germline trimming cut 6 bases from V and 4 bases from J; bases unmatched to any gene: 8. Germline values: CDR1 MNHEY, CDR2 SVGAGI. The CDR3 DNA follows: TGTGCCAGCAGACCGCTGACTAGCATAGAGACCCAGTACTTC. This translates into CASRPLTSIETQYF.

This chain uses TRBV28 with TRBJ2-7; 12 nucleotides line up with TRBD1. The length of the CDR3 is 16 residues. The germline CDR1 and CDR2 sequences are MDHEN and SYDVKM. V lost 5 bases, J lost 9 bases, and 14 bases stayed unmatched. CDR3 region: CASSRESGTGGAGQYF. The CDR3 coding sequence is TGTGCCAGCAGTAGGGAGAGCGGGACAGGGGGCGCCGGGCAGTACTTC. The whole variable domain, remainder taken from reference TRBV28 and TRBJ2-7, is DVKVTQSSRYLVKRTGEKVFLECVQDMDHENMFWYRQDPGLGLRLIYFSYDVKMKEKGDIPEGYSVSREKKERFSLILESASTNQTSMYLCASSRESGTGGAGQYFGPGTRLTVT.

The V and J genes are TRBV5-1 and TRBJ2-1; TRBD2 is a possible D gene (6 bases). CDR1 is SGHRS, CDR2 YFSETQ, per germline. Trimming removed 7 bases at V and 8 bases at J, with 19 bases between. The CDR3 is 14 amino acids. CDR3 sequence (DNA): TGCGCCAGCCGGGGGTTGGGTTACGCGGATGAGCAGTTCTTC. This gives the protein CASRGLGYADEQFF.

This rearrangement joins TRBV5-1 to TRBJ2-7; 12 nucleotides align to TRBD1. Trimming took 3 bases from V and 6 from J; bases not matched to a gene: 10. The germline CDR1 and CDR2 sequences are SGHRS and YFSETQ. CDR3 length equals 16 residues. The CDR3 reads CASSSIPGTGGAEQYF. In nucleotides, the CDR3 is TGCGCCAGCAGCTCTATTCCGGGGACAGGGGGCGCCGAGCAGTACTTC.

The genes are TRBV28 and TRBJ2-7; D possibly corresponds to TRBD2 (6 bases). V dropped 2 bases and J dropped 4 bases, with 9 bases sitting between them. The CDR3 is 13 residues long. CDR1 and CDR2 from the germline V gene are MDHEN and SYDVKM. This chain's CDR3 is CASSLTSQYEQYF. CDR3 coding DNA: TGTGCCAGCAGTTTAACTAGCCAATACGAGCAGTACTTC.

The chain uses TRBV18 and TRBJ2-1; 11 bases fit TRBD2. Germline CDR1 reads KGHSH; CDR2 reads LQKENI. This CDR3 has 16 amino acids. The V and J ends lost 3 bases and 4 bases, in that order; junction bases with no gene match: 5. For the CDR3, the DNA is TGTGCCAGCTCACCTCCAATAGCGGGAGGGTACAATGAGCAGTTCTTC. Protein: CASSPPIAGGYNEQFF.

The V call is TRBV6-5, the J call TRBJ1-2; 8 bases are a match to TRBD1. V lost 0 bases and J lost 8; bases outside the gene matches: 5. Germline V gene sequence: CDR1 MNHEY, CDR2 SVGAGI. The CDR3 has 14 amino acids. CDR3 bases: TGTGCCAGCAGTTACTCTCAGGGGGCTGGCGGCTACACCTTC. Protein: CASSYSQGAGGYTF.

The chain joins TRBV9 to TRBJ2-1; 9 nucleotides line up with TRBD2. This CDR3 contains 15 residues. V lost 4 bases and J lost 9; bases outside the gene matches: 11. Germline values: CDR1 SGDLS, CDR2 YYNGEE. The DNA for the CDR3 is TGTGCCAGCAGCCCCCGGGTAGCGGGAGAGGGTGAGCAGTTCTTC. Translation: CASSPRVAGEGEQFF.

V and J are TRBV7-2 and TRBJ2-2; TRBD2 is a possible D gene (5 bases). V shed 0 bases and J shed 6 bases, with 14 bases lying between them. The CDR3 is 16 amino acids. Per the germline V gene, CDR1 is SGHTA and CDR2 is FQGNSA. CDR3 DNA: TGTGCCAGCAGCTTAGCTAGCGCCCCCACCCCCGGGGAGCTGTTTTTT. Translating it yields CASSLASAPTPGELFF.

The rearrangement links TRBV11-2 to TRBJ1-2, with a weak D call TRBD1 (6 bases). The length of the CDR3 is 15 residues. V lost 0 bases to trimming and J lost 7 bases, with 15 bases between them. CDR1 SGHAT and CDR2 FQNNGV come from the germline V gene. CDR3 region: CASSLEQGSDFGYTF. The DNA of the CDR3 is TGTGCCAGCAGCTTAGAACAGGGTAGTGATTTTGGCTACACCTTC.

This chain connects TRBV6-6 to TRBJ2-1; the match to TRBD2 covers 8 bases. Germline CDR1 is MNHNY and CDR2 is SVGAGI (reference sequence). The CDR3 is made up of 12 amino acids. V shed 4 bases and J 12 bases; nucleotides not matched to a gene: 5. The CDR3 loop reads CASSLAGPRQFF. CDR3 DNA sequence: TGTGCCAGCAGTTTAGCGGGGCCAAGGCAGTTCTTC.

CDR3 amino acids: CASSLALTDTQYF. DNA of the CDR3: TGTGCCAGCAGCTTAGCCCTCACAGATACGCAGTATTTT. The chain uses TRBV7-6 and TRBJ2-3, with no clear D. CDR1 and CDR2 from the germline V gene are SGHVS and FNYEAQ. The germline V and J ends were trimmed by 0 bases and 2 bases, with 3 bases remaining between them. The CDR3 covers 13 residues.

The chain couples TRBV12-5 to TRBJ2-1; 11 nucleotides align to TRBD2. The CDR3 loop spans 15 amino acids. With V trimmed by 8 bases and J by 4 bases, 7 bases remained unmatched. CDR1 and CDR2 from the germline V gene are LGHNT and FRNRAP. This CDR3 reads CASSPGLAEYNEQFF. Here the CDR3 DNA reads TGTGCTAGTTCTCCGGGACTAGCGGAATACAATGAGCAGTTCTTC.

The chain recombines TRBV11-1 with TRBJ1-1; 7 bases are a match to TRBD1. Germline trimming cut 4 bases from V and 6 bases from J; bases unmatched to any gene: 11. Germline loops: CDR1 SGHAT, CDR2 FQDESV (reference sequence). The CDR3 is made up of 15 amino acids. In DNA form, the CDR3 reads TGTGCCAGCAGCTCCACCAGGGGGGTGTACGCTGAAGCTTTCTTT. This gives the protein CASSSTRGVYAEAFF.

The V gene is TRBV5-5, the J gene TRBJ2-5; the D gene is possibly TRBD1 (5 bases). V shed 1 base and J shed 4 bases, with 14 bases lying between them. This CDR3 contains 15 residues. Looked up from germline, CDR1 is SGHKS and CDR2 is YYEKEE (reference sequence). CDR3 amino acids: CASSLSAGKGETQYF. CDR3 coding DNA: TGTGCCAGCAGCTTGTCGGCAGGGAAGGGAGAGACCCAGTACTTC.

The chain combines TRBV10-3 with TRBJ2-3; D possibly corresponds to TRBD1 (6 bases). From germline, CDR1 is ENHRY and CDR2 SYGVKD. V was pared by 5 bases and J by 1 base, with 10 bases between. The CDR3 is made up of 14 amino acids. Written as DNA, the CDR3 is TGTGCCATCAGTTCAGGGGATGGCACAGATACGCAGTATTTT. Amino acid sequence: CAISSGDGTDTQYF.

The chain employs TRBV15 and TRBJ2-2, with TRBD2 identical over 8 bases. Germline CDR1 reads LNHNV; CDR2 reads YYDKDF (reference sequence). V dropped 3 bases and J dropped 3; count of bases not matched to a gene: 9. The CDR3 extends over 17 amino acids. Here the CDR3 reads CATSSGIRAGDTGELFF. The CDR3 nucleotides read TGTGCCACCAGCAGTGGGATTAGAGCGGGAGACACCGGGGAGCTGTTTTTT.

V gene TRBV19 combines with J gene TRBJ2-1, with TRBD1 matching 7 bases. This CDR3 is 15 amino acids long. With 3 bases clipped from V and 6 bases from J, the junction kept 8 bases outside the gene matches. In germline, CDR1 is LNHDA, CDR2 SQIVND (reference sequence). In nucleotides, the CDR3 is TGTGCCAGTAGTATGAGGGGACAGTTAGTCAATGAGCAGTTCTTC. Protein: CASSMRGQLVNEQFF.

The rearrangement joins TRBV7-9 to TRBJ1-1, with TRBD1 matching 8 bases. V shed 5 bases and J 4 bases; nucleotides not matched to a gene: 9. From germline, CDR1 is SEHNR and CDR2 FQNEAQ (reference sequence). This CDR3 spans 15 amino acids. CDR3 nucleotides: TGTGCCAGCAGCCGGGACAGGTCAGTACTCACTGAAGCTTTCTTT. Its translation is CASSRDRSVLTEAFF.

This rearrangement joins TRBV7-2 to TRBJ2-5, with 11 bases matching TRBD2. Trimming cost V 5 bases and J 4 bases; bases outside gene matches: 12. CDR3 length equals 17 residues. CDR1 SGHTA and CDR2 FQGNSA come from the germline V gene. The CDR3 nucleotides read TGTGCCAGCAGCCCACCATCTAGCGGGAGGATCGGAGAGACCCAGTACTTC. Its translation is CASSPPSSGRIGETQYF.

The chain combines TRBV9 with TRBJ2-1; 10 positions match TRBD2. J lost 3 bases, V lost 4 bases, and 7 bases had no gene match. CDR1 is SGDLS and CDR2 is YYNGEE in the germline V gene. The CDR3 has 16 residues. The CDR3 nucleotides read TGTGCCAGCAGCCCTAGGTGGACTAGCGGCTACAATGAGCAGTTCTTC. It is translated as CASSPRWTSGYNEQFF.

J is TRBJ1-4 and V is TRBV5-6; D is ambiguous. V dropped 4 bases and J dropped 6 bases, with 7 bases sitting between them. The length of the CDR3 is 12 residues. Per the germline V gene, CDR1 is SGHDT and CDR2 is YYEEEE. DNA of the CDR3: TGTGCCAGCAGCCTTGGGCATGAAAAACTGTTTTTT. Protein product: CASSLGHEKLFF. Together with reference TRBV5-6 and TRBJ1-4, the CDR3 gives the full variable domain: DAGVTQSPTHLIKTRGQQVTLRCSPKSGHDTVSWYQQALGQGPQFIFQYYEEEERQRGNFPDRFSGHQFPNYSSELNVNALLLGDSALYLCASSLGHEKLFFGSGTQLSVL.

The CDR3 protein is CATSRTSFETQYF. The CDR3 region has the DNA TGTGCCACCAGCAGGACTAGTTTCGAGACCCAGTACTTC. This chain uses TRBV15 with TRBJ2-5; possible D gene TRBD2, 6 bases. The CDR3 totals 13 residues. Trimming shortened V by 3 bases and J by 5 bases, and 10 bases separated the two germline ends. The germline CDR1 and CDR2 sequences are LNHNV and YYDKDF (reference sequence). The full variable domain, in which reference TRBV15 and TRBJ2-5 provide the parts outside the CDR3, is DAMVIQNPRYQVTQFGKPVTLSCSQTLNHNVMYWYQQKSSQAPKLLFHYYDKDFNNEADTPDNFQSRRPNTSFCFLDIRSPGLGDTAMYLCATSRTSFETQYFGPGTRLLVL.

The chain couples TRBV28 to TRBJ1-6, with 7 bases lining up with TRBD1. Per germline, CDR1 MDHEN and CDR2 SYDVKM. V lost 8 bases and J lost 9; bases outside the gene matches: 13. CDR3 length equals 15 residues. For the CDR3, the DNA is TGTGCCAGCTTGGGAGCGGGCAGGGGGATTTCACCCCTCCACTTT. Amino acid sequence: CASLGAGRGISPLHF.

J is TRBJ2-5 and V is TRBV18; D might be TRBD2 (6 bases). CDR3 length: 13 amino acids. From germline, CDR1 is KGHSH and CDR2 LQKENI. Trimming removed 2 bases from V and 5 bases from J, with 9 bases in between. This CDR3 reads CASSPTGEETQYF. CDR3 nucleotides: TGTGCCAGCTCACCAACGGGGGAGGAGACCCAGTACTTC. The full variable domain, with the rest looked up from reference TRBV18 and TRBJ2-5, is NAGVMQNPRHLVRRRGQEARLRCSPMKGHSHVYWYRQLPEEGLKFMVYLQKENIIDESGMPKERFSAEFPKEGPSILRIQQVVRGDSAAYFCASSPTGEETQYFGPGTRLLVL.

The chain is built from TRBV19 and TRBJ2-5; D perhaps matches TRBD2 (7 bases). Trimming cost V 5 bases and J 0 bases, with 22 bases left between them. Germline lookup yields CDR1 LNHDA and CDR2 SQIVND (reference sequence). CDR3 length: 18 amino acids. The CDR3 region has the DNA TGTGCCAGTAGTGAGGTTCGCGGGGGCAGGTTAAACCAAGAGACCCAGTACTTC. Protein: CASSEVRGGRLNQETQYF. The full variable domain, rest sourced from reference TRBV19 and TRBJ2-5, is DGGITQSPKYLFRKEGQNVTLSCEQNLNHDAMYWYRQDPGQGLRLIYYSQIVNDFQKGDIAEGYSVSREKKESFPLTVTSAQKNPTAFYLCASSEVRGGRLNQETQYFGPGTRLLVL.

The V call is TRBV16, the J call TRBJ1-1; D unclear. The germline CDR1 and CDR2 sequences are KGHSY and FQNENV. V lost 0 bases, J lost 7 bases, and 12 bases lay in between. CDR3 size: 14 residues. Written as DNA, the CDR3 is TGTGCCAGCAGCCAATCGGATCGAAGCGGTGAAGCTTTCTTT. Protein product: CASSQSDRSGEAFF.

The V call is TRBV7-9, the J call TRBJ2-5; D may be TRBD1 (6 bases). The CDR3 runs to 15 residues. V was shortened by 3 bases and J by 3 bases, with 14 bases between the two germline ends. Germline lookup yields CDR1 SEHNR and CDR2 FQNEAQ (reference sequence). The CDR3 region has the DNA TGTGCCAGCAGCTTGGGGGCAGGGAAGGAAGAGACCCAGTACTTC. Its translation is CASSLGAGKEETQYF.

The genes are TRBV27 and TRBJ2-3, with D possibly matching TRBD1 (6 bases). Trimming took off 5 bases at V and 10 bases at J, with 16 bases between the two ends. CDR1 and CDR2 from the germline V gene are MNHEY and SMNVEV (reference sequence). This CDR3 has 13 amino acids. In nucleotides, the CDR3 is TGTGCCAGCAGTCGCCGACAGGATATTGCGCAGTATTTT. Protein product: CASSRRQDIAQYF.

The chain links TRBV9 to TRBJ1-2; 8 bases fit TRBD1. Per germline, CDR1 SGDLS and CDR2 YYNGEE. Trimming cost V 3 bases and J 5 bases; bases outside gene matches: 3. The CDR3 is 13 residues long. Here the CDR3 DNA reads TGTGCCAGCAGCGAACGGACAGGGTATGGCTACACCTTC. Its translation is CASSERTGYGYTF.